The 29 T cell receptor beta chains below all came from one sample that was sequenced in a study of CD8 T cells in Susac syndrome. Random hexamers served to reverse transcribe roughly 0.5 to 1 ug RNA. TCRdb passed the immunoSEQ multiplex PCR reads through MiXCR, listing each CDR3 protein once. The table includes about 150,000 distinct CDR3 sequences, approximately 94% detected once. Sequencing was done on a sample of CD4+ T cells from PBMCs. These receptors all come from a human donor with Susac syndrome.

V is TRBV2 and J is TRBJ2-1; no reliable D call. The CDR3 contains 14 residues. Trimming removed 3 bases from V and 4 bases from J, with 10 bases in between. Looked up from germline, CDR1 is SNHLY and CDR2 is FYNNEI. The CDR3 protein is CASSDSTIYNEQFF. The DNA for the CDR3 is TGTGCCAGCAGTGACTCGACAATTTACAATGAGCAGTTCTTC.

The genes are TRBV11-1 and TRBJ2-1; 9 bases fit TRBD1. Per the germline V gene, CDR1 is SGHAT and CDR2 is FQDESV (reference sequence). V was clipped by 3 bases and J by 6 bases; unmatched bases: 6. The CDR3 has 15 residues. The CDR3 bases are TGTGCCAGCAGCTTTGGGGGGACAGGGTTCAATGAGCAGTTCTTC. Translated, it gives CASSFGGTGFNEQFF.

This clonotype was detected only once. As DNA, the CDR3 is TGTGCCAGCAGCGTCGGATCCACGCTAGGGCAAGAGACCCAGTACTTC. It is translated as CASSVGSTLGQETQYF. The chain carries TRBV5-4 and TRBJ2-5; D gene ambiguous. V was pared by 4 bases and J by 2 bases, with 18 bases between. CDR1 and CDR2 from the germline V gene are SGHNT and YYREEE (reference sequence). CDR3 length equals 16 residues.

This chain connects TRBV28 to TRBJ1-1, with D possibly being TRBD1 (5 bases). The CDR3 contains 14 residues. The germline gives CDR1 MDHEN, CDR2 SYDVKM. Between the trimmed V and J ends, which lost 6 bases and 1 base, there was a span of 12 bases. The CDR3 protein is CASRSDSPNTEAFF. The CDR3 DNA follows: TGTGCCAGCAGGTCCGACAGCCCGAACACTGAAGCTTTCTTT. The full variable domain, in which reference TRBV28 and TRBJ1-1 provide the parts outside the CDR3, is DVKVTQSSRYLVKRTGEKVFLECVQDMDHENMFWYRQDPGLGLRLIYFSYDVKMKEKGDIPEGYSVSREKKERFSLILESASTNQTSMYLCASRSDSPNTEAFFGQGTRLTVV.

V is TRBV7-2 and J is TRBJ2-5; TRBD2 matches at 12 bases. Germline CDR1 and CDR2: SGHTA and FQGNSA. The length of the CDR3 is 15 residues. After removal of 7 bases from V and 6 bases from J, the junction contained 9 bases not matched to a gene. The CDR3, as DNA: TGTGCCAGCAACGAGGCTAGCGGGGGGGCGAAGACCCAGTACTTC. Translated, it gives CASNEASGGAKTQYF. Supplemented by reference TRBV7-2 and TRBJ2-5, the full variable domain reads GAGVSQSPSNKVTEKGKDVELRCDPISGHTALYWYRQSLGQGLEFLIYFQGNSAPDKSGLPSDRFSAERTGGSVSTLTIQRTQQEDSAVYLCASNEASGGAKTQYFGPGTRLLVL.

The CDR3 spells CASSTGQGRNTF. The CDR3 region has the DNA TGTGCCAGCAGCACAGGACAGGGGCGTAACACCTTC. The chain joins TRBV5-4 to TRBJ1-2; 9 positions agree with TRBD1. Germline CDR1 reads SGHNT; CDR2 reads YYREEE (reference sequence). This CDR3 comprises 12 residues. The V and J ends lost 4 bases and 12 bases, in that order; junction bases with no gene match: 7. The variable domain in full, with the rest retrieved from reference TRBV5-4 and TRBJ1-2, is ETGVTQSPTHLIKTRGQQVTLRCSSQSGHNTVSWYQQALGQGPQFIFQYYREEENGRGNFPPRFSGLQFPNYSSELNVNALELDDSALYLCASSTGQGRNTFGSGTRLTVV.

The rearrangement uses TRBV12-3 or TRBV12-4 and TRBJ1-5; D is perhaps TRBD1 (5 bases). CDR3 size: 13 residues. V was shortened by 3 bases and J by 6 bases, with 9 bases between the two germline ends. The CDR3 DNA reads as TGTGCCAGCAGTTTGTCGCAGGGTCAGCCCCAGCATTTT. It is translated as CASSLSQGQPQHF.

The CDR3 spells CASTAGQQYQPQHF. The CDR3 coding sequence is TGTGCCAGCACCGCGGGACAGCAGTATCAGCCCCAGCATTTT. The chain couples TRBV12-3 or TRBV12-4 to TRBJ1-5, with TRBD1 matching 7 bases. Unmatched junction bases numbered 8, after V lost 7 bases and J lost 5 bases. This CDR3 contains 14 residues.

The rearrangement joins TRBV12-3 or TRBV12-4 to TRBJ2-5, with TRBD1 identical over 10 bases. Unmatched junction bases numbered 5, after V lost 5 bases and J lost 2 bases. The CDR3 runs 15 residues. Here the CDR3 DNA reads TGTGCCAGCAGTACCGGACAGGGGGTACAAGAGACCCAGTACTTC. The encoded protein is CASSTGQGVQETQYF.

The chain carries TRBV20-1 and TRBJ1-5; D is undetermined. Trimming shortened V by 0 bases and J by 2 bases, and 17 bases separated the two germline ends. The V gene's germline CDR1 is DFQATT and CDR2 SNEGSKA (reference sequence). The CDR3 length is 17 residues. The CDR3 loop reads CSARESARVVGNQPQHF. CDR3 coding DNA: TGCAGTGCTAGAGAGTCAGCCCGCGTGGTGGGCAATCAGCCCCAGCATTTT.

The chain combines TRBV4-1 with TRBJ2-7; 11 positions agree with TRBD2. Germline-derived CDR1 and CDR2 are MGHRA and YSYEKL. J was trimmed by 1 base and V by 2 bases; bases with no gene match: 4. The CDR3 sequence is 16 residues long. The CDR3 loop is CASSQLAGGSSYEQYF. As DNA, the CDR3 is TGCGCCAGCAGCCAACTAGCGGGGGGCTCGTCCTACGAGCAGTACTTC.

V is TRBV28 and J is TRBJ1-4, with 8 bases aligning to TRBD1. V shed 4 bases and J 7 bases; nucleotides not matched to a gene: 5. The CDR3 extends over 14 amino acids. Germline V gene sequence: CDR1 MDHEN, CDR2 SYDVKM. The CDR3 bases are TGTGCCAGCAGTTCCCCAGGGGGCGTTGAAAAACTGTTTTTT. The encoded protein is CASSSPGGVEKLFF.

The chain combines TRBV5-1 with TRBJ2-6; 7 bases align to TRBD1. The CDR3 spans 18 residues. The V and J ends lost 4 bases and 0 bases, in that order; junction bases with no gene match: 10. Germline CDR1 SGHRS, CDR2 YFSETQ. This CDR3 is CASSLVGTDNSGANVLTF. The CDR3 DNA sequence: TGCGCCAGCAGCCTGGTCGGGACAGATAACTCTGGGGCCAACGTCCTGACTTTC.

The rearrangement joins TRBV20-1 to TRBJ1-5; 9 bases map to TRBD1. Germline assignment: CDR1 DFQATT and CDR2 SNEGSKA (reference sequence). J was trimmed by 12 bases and V by 0 bases; bases with no gene match: 6. There are 13 residues in the CDR3. The CDR3 sequence is CSARDQGTGLQHF. DNA of the CDR3: TGCAGTGCTAGAGATCAGGGGACAGGGCTCCAGCATTTT.

The gene calls are TRBV29-1 and TRBJ2-1; the D gene is possibly TRBD2 (6 bases). Germline V gene data show CDR1 as SQVTM and CDR2 as ANQGSEA. This CDR3 has 14 amino acids. Trimming shortened V by 6 bases and J by 4 bases, and 16 bases separated the two germline ends. CDR3: CSVSGGMIYNEQFF. CDR3 coding DNA: TGCAGCGTGTCCGGCGGGATGATATACAATGAGCAGTTCTTC.

The chain recombines TRBV10-2 with TRBJ2-5; 7 bases match TRBD2. The CDR3 runs 13 residues. CDR1 and CDR2 from the germline V gene are WSHSY and SAAADI. Losses at the gene ends were 7 bases for V and 5 bases for J; bases not matched to a gene: 7. CDR3 residues: CASTGGGPETQYF. CDR3 nucleotides: TGCGCCAGCACGGGGGGAGGGCCGGAGACCCAGTACTTC.

This chain uses TRBV29-1 with TRBJ1-2, with 12 bases identical to TRBD1. CDR1 and CDR2 from the germline V gene are SQVTM and ANQGSEA. V was clipped by 6 bases and J by 7 bases; unmatched bases: 3. The CDR3 runs to 12 residues. The CDR3 DNA reads as TGCAGCGTGGGACAGGGGGCAGTTGGCTACACCTTC. Translating it yields CSVGQGAVGYTF.

The chain is built from TRBV9 and TRBJ2-7; D might be TRBD2 (5 bases). Germline V gene sequence: CDR1 SGDLS, CDR2 YYNGEE. V was shortened by 0 bases and J by 7 bases, with 11 bases between the two germline ends. This CDR3 region has 13 residues. In DNA form, the CDR3 reads TGTGCCAGCAGCGTAGGTGGGAGAGGGGAGCAGTACTTC. As protein: CASSVGGRGEQYF.

This clonotype occurred once. The V call is TRBV7-2, the J call TRBJ2-1; 7 positions agree with TRBD2. Germline V gene data show CDR1 as SGHTA and CDR2 as FQGNSA. This CDR3 spans 15 amino acids. After removal of 5 bases from V and 2 bases from J, the junction contained 6 bases not matched to a gene. Here the CDR3 DNA reads TGTGCCAGCAGCCGGACCGGGACTACCTACAATGAGCAGTTCTTC. Its translation is CASSRTGTTYNEQFF.

This chain links TRBV6-5 with TRBJ2-1, with TRBD2 matching 12 bases. The CDR3 totals 14 residues. The junction had 7 bases not matched to a gene; V was cut back by 7 bases and J by 9 bases. Germline V gives CDR1 MNHEY, CDR2 SVGAGI. The DNA for the CDR3 is TGTGCCAGCAAACCGGGACTAGCGGGCTTTGAGCAGTTCTTC. Its translation: CASKPGLAGFEQFF.

The gene calls are TRBV7-2 and TRBJ2-3; maybe TRBD2 (6 bases). The V end lost 0 bases, the J end lost 1 base, and 11 bases lay between the germline ends. The germline V gene has CDR1 SGHTA and CDR2 FQGNSA. This CDR3 has 16 amino acids. In nucleotides, the CDR3 is TGTGCCAGCAGCTTAGCGTTGGGACTTGGCACAGATACGCAGTATTTT. This codes for CASSLALGLGTDTQYF.

V is TRBV5-1 and J is TRBJ1-2; the D is unclear. V shed 5 bases and J shed 0 bases, with 8 bases lying between them. The germline V gene encodes CDR1 SGHRS and CDR2 YFSETQ. The CDR3 spans 13 residues. CDR3 nucleotide sequence: TGCGCCAGCAGGGAGAGAGCTAACTATGGCTACACCTTC. It codes for CASRERANYGYTF.

The rearrangement joins TRBV13 to TRBJ2-3; D may correspond to TRBD1 or TRBD2 (6 bases each). From germline, CDR1 is PRHDT and CDR2 FYEKMQ (reference sequence). CDR3 length: 15 residues. The ends were cut back, 5 bases at V and 1 base at J, with 13 bases in the middle. CDR3 sequence: CASSPLGGRTDTQYF. The CDR3 nucleotides are TGTGCCAGCAGCCCCCTAGGGGGGCGCACAGATACGCAGTATTTT.

This chain connects TRBV3-1 to TRBJ1-6; D is unresolved. With 0 bases removed from V and 11 bases from J, the gap between germline ends came to 14 bases. Germline-derived CDR1 and CDR2 are LGHDT and YNNKEL (reference sequence). The CDR3 covers 15 residues. CDR3 protein: CASSQDYLPIAPLHF. The CDR3, as DNA: TGTGCCAGCAGCCAAGACTATCTCCCGATCGCACCCCTCCACTTT.

The chain recombines TRBV28 with TRBJ2-7; D possibly corresponds to TRBD2 (5 bases). V lost 10 bases and J 0 bases, leaving 13 bases between the germline ends. Germline CDR1 and CDR2: MDHEN and SYDVKM. This CDR3 spans 13 amino acids. The CDR3 protein is CAIGGLSSYEQYF. In DNA form, the CDR3 reads TGTGCCATAGGAGGCCTGAGCTCCTACGAGCAGTACTTC.

This chain links TRBV7-9 with TRBJ2-1, with 7 bases that match TRBD1. This CDR3 is 15 amino acids long. Germline-derived CDR1 and CDR2 are SEHNR and FQNEAQ (reference sequence). V lost 6 bases to trimming and J lost 8 bases; unmatched junction nucleotides: 13. The CDR3 nucleotides are TGTGCCAGCAGTCCCGGACAGGAACCATCCGATGAGCAGTTCTTC. Its protein product is CASSPGQEPSDEQFF. Full variable domain (outside the CDR3, taken from reference TRBV7-9 and TRBJ2-1): DTGVSQNPRHKITKRGQNVTFRCDPISEHNRLYWYRQTLGQGPEFLTYFQNEAQLEKSRLLSDRFSAERPKGSFSTLEIQRTEQGDSAMYLCASSPGQEPSDEQFFGPGTRLTVL.

The gene calls are TRBV4-1 and TRBJ1-2; D not certain. This CDR3 contains 13 residues. V lost 6 bases to trimming and J lost 8 bases, with 16 bases between them. Germline V CDR1 and CDR2: MGHRA, YSYEKL. CDR3 sequence (DNA): TGCGCCAGCAGGGACTGGCAAGGCGGGGGCTACACCTTC. Amino acids: CASRDWQGGGYTF.

This rearrangement joins TRBV19 to TRBJ2-2; D is unresolved. Germline CDR1 and CDR2: LNHDA and SQIVND (reference sequence). The CDR3 spans 13 residues. V lost 4 bases to trimming and J lost 7 bases, with 10 bases between them. This CDR3 is CASSTFESGELFF. The CDR3 DNA reads as TGTGCCAGTAGTACTTTCGAGAGCGGGGAGCTGTTTTTT. Looking up the rest from reference TRBV19 and TRBJ2-2 gives the full variable domain: DGGITQSPKYLFRKEGQNVTLSCEQNLNHDAMYWYRQDPGQGLRLIYYSQIVNDFQKGDIAEGYSVSREKKESFPLTVTSAQKNPTAFYLCASSTFESGELFFGEGSRLTVL.

The chain has TRBV5-1 and TRBJ2-3; possibly TRBD1 for D (6 bases). CDR3 length: 16 amino acids. Germline V gene lookup returns CDR1 SGHRS and CDR2 YFSETQ. V was pared by 5 bases and J by 5 bases, with 21 bases between. The CDR3 spells CASRAGRDTGRDTQYF. The CDR3 DNA reads as TGCGCCAGCAGGGCCGGAAGGGACACCGGCAGAGATACGCAGTATTTT.